The source of this TCR beta chain is a study of cytomegalovirus exposure and HLA in healthy donors. Primers: 60 Vbeta forward and 13 Jbeta reverse. Measured with immunoSEQ multiplex PCR; TCRdb has only the in-frame clones, and not every one. The table includes around 100,000 clones, around 80% detected once. This clone has just a few counts. Germline loops: CDR1 SGHRS, CDR2 YFSETQ. The CDR3 runs to 14 residues. V was pared by 5 bases and J by 8 bases, with 17 bases between. The chain employs TRBV5-1 and TRBJ2-1, with a weak D call TRBD2 (6 bases). This sequence originates from a man younger than 45 in good health and CMV-seropositive. The sequenced sample consisted of PBMCs. CDR3 DNA sequence: TGCGCCAGCAGGAATAGCGGACCCATGGATGAGCAGTTCTTC. It specifies CASRNSGPMDEQFF.